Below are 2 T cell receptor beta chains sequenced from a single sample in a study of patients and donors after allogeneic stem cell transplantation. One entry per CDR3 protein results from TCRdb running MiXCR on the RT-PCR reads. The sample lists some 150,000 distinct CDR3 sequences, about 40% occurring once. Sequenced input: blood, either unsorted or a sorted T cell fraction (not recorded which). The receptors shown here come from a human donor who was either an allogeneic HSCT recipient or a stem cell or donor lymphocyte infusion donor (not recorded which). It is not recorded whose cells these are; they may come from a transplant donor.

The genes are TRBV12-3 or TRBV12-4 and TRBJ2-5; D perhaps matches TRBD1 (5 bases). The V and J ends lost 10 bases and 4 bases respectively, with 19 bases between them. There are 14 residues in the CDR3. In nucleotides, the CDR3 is TGTGCCATCAAAGGGGCAGGGAAGGGAGAGACCCAGTACTTC. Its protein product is CAIKGAGKGETQYF.

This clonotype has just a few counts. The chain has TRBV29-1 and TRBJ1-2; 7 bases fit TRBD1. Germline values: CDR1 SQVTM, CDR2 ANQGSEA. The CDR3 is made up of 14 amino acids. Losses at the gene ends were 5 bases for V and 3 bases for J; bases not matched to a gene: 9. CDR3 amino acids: CSVPPDRLDYGYTF. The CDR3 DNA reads TGCAGCGTTCCACCGGACAGGCTCGACTATGGCTACACCTTC. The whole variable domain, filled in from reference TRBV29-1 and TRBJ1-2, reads SAVISQKPSRDICQRGTSLTIQCQVDSQVTMMFWYRQQPGQSLTLIATANQGSEATYESGFVIDKFPISRPNLTFSTLTVSNMSPEDSSIYLCSVPPDRLDYGYTFGSGTRLTVV.